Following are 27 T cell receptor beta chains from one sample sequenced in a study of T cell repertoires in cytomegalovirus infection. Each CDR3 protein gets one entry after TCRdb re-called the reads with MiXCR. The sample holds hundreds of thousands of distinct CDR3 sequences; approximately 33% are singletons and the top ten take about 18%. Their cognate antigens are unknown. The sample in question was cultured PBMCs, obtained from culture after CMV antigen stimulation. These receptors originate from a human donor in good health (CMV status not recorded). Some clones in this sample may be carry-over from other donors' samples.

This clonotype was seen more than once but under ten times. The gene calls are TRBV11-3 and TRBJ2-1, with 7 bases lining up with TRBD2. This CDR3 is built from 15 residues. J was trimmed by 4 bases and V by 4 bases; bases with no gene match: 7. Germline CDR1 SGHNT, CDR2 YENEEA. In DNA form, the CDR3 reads TGTGCCAGCAGCTATGGGACTACAGATTACAATGAGCAGTTCTTC. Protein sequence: CASSYGTTDYNEQFF.

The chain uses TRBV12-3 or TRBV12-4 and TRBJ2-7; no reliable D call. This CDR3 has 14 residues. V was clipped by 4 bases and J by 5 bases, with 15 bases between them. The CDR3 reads CASSSTGPNDEQYF. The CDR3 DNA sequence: TGTGCCAGCAGTTCCACCGGGCCCAACGACGAGCAGTACTTC.

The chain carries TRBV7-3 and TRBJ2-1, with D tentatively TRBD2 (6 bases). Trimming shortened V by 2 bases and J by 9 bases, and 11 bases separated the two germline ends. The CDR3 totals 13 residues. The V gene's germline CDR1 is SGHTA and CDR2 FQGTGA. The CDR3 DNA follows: TGTGCCAGCAGCTTACTTAGCGGAGGTGAGCAGTTCTTC. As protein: CASSLLSGGEQFF. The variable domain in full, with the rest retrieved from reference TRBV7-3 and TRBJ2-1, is GAGVSQTPSNKVTEKGKYVELRCDPISGHTALYWYRQSLGQGPEFLIYFQGTGAADDSGLPNDRFFAVRPEGSVSTLKIQRTERGDSAVYLCASSLLSGGEQFFGPGTRLTVL.

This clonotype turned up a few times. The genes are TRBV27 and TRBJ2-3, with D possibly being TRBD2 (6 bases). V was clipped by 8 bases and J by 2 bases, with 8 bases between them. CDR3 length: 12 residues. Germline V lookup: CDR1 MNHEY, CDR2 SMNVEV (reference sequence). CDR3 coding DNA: TGTGCCAGCCGGGACTTCACAGATACGCAGTATTTT. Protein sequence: CASRDFTDTQYF.

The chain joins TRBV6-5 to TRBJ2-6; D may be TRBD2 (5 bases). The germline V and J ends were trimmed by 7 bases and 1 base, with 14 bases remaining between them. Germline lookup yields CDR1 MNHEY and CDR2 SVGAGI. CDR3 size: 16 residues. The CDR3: CASTGLGSSGANVLTF. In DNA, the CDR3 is TGTGCCAGCACTGGCCTAGGGAGTTCTGGGGCCAACGTCCTGACTTTC.

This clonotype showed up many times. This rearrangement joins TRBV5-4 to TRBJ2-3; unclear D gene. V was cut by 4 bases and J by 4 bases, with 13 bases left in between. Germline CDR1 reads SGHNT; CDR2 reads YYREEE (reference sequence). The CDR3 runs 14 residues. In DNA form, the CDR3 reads TGTGCCAGCAGCACTCAAAGAAAAGCAGATACGCAGTATTTT. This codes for CASSTQRKADTQYF.

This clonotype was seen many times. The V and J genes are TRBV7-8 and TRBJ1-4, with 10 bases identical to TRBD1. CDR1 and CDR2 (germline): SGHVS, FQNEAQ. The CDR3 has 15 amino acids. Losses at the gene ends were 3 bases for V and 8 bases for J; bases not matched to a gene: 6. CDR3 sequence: CASSLGTGEEEKLFF. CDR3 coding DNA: TGTGCCAGCAGCTTGGGGACAGGGGAGGAGGAAAAACTGTTTTTT.

CDR3 loop: CASSQGLAGPNEQFF. CDR3 nucleotides: TGTGCCAGCTCACAGGGACTAGCGGGACCTAATGAGCAGTTCTTC. The V and J genes are TRBV18 and TRBJ2-1; 13 bases map to TRBD2. V lost 4 bases and J lost 7; bases outside the gene matches: 4. CDR1 KGHSH and CDR2 LQKENI come from the germline V gene. CDR3 length: 15 residues.

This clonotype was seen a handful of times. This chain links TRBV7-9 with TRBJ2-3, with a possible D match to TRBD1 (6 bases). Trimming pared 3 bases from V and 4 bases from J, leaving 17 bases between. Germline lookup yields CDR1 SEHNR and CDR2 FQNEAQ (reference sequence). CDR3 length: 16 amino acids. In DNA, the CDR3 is TGTGCCAGCAGCTTCTGGGGGACACCGTCCCCAGATACGCAGTATTTT. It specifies CASSFWGTPSPDTQYF.

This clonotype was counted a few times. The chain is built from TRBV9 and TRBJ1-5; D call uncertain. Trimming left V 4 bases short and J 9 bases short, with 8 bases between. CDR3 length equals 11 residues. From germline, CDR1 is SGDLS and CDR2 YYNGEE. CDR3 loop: CASSPTRPQHF. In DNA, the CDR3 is TGTGCCAGCAGCCCCACTCGGCCCCAGCATTTT.

DNA of the CDR3: TGTGCCTGGAGCCCAACGGCCAGCTCCTACAATGAGCAGTTCTTC. This codes for CAWSPTASSYNEQFF. The rearrangement links TRBV30 to TRBJ2-1; D is uncertain. Looked up from germline, CDR1 is GTSNPN and CDR2 is SVGIG (reference sequence). CDR3 length: 15 amino acids. Trimming stripped 3 bases from V and 0 bases from J, with 12 bases between.

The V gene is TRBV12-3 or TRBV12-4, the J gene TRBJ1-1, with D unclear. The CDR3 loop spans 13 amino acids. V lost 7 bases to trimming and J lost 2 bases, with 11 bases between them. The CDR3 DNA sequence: TGTGCCAGCATGTTTGGGTTAAACACTGAAGCTTTCTTT. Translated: CASMFGLNTEAFF.

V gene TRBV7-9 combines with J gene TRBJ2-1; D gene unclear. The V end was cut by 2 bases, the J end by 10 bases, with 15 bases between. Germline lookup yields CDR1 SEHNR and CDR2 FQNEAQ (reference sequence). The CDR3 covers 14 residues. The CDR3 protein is CASSLPRVLREQFF. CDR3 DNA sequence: TGTGCCAGCAGCTTACCGCGAGTCCTCAGGGAGCAGTTCTTC.

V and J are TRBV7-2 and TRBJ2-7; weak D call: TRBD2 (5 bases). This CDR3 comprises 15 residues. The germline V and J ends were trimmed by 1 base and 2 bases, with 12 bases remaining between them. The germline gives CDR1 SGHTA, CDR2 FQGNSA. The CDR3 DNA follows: TGTGCCAGCAGCTTAGTGCTGGGAGTAACCTACGAGCAGTACTTC. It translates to CASSLVLGVTYEQYF. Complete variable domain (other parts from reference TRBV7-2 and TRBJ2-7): GAGVSQSPSNKVTEKGKDVELRCDPISGHTALYWYRQSLGQGLEFLIYFQGNSAPDKSGLPSDRFSAERTGGSVSTLTIQRTQQEDSAVYLCASSLVLGVTYEQYFGPGTRLTVT.

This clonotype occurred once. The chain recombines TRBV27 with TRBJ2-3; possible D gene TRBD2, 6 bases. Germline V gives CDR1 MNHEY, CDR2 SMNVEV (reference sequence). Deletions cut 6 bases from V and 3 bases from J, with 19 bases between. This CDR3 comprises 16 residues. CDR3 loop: CASRPLGGSGTDTQYF. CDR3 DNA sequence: TGTGCCAGCAGACCCCTCGGGGGTAGCGGAACAGATACGCAGTATTTT.

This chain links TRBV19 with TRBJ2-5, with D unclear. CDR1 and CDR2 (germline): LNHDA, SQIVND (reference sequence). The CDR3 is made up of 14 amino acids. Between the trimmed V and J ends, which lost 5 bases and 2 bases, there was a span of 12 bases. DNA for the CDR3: TGTGCCAGTAGTCACGAGGCTCAACAAGAGACCCAGTACTTC. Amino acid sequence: CASSHEAQQETQYF.

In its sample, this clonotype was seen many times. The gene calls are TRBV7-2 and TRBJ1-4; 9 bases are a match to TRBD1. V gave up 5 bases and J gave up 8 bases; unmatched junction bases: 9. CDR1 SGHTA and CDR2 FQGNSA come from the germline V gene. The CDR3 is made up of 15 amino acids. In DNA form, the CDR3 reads TGTGCCAGCAGCCGCCGGACAGGGGTTGGCGAAAAACTGTTTTTT. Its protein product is CASSRRTGVGEKLFF.

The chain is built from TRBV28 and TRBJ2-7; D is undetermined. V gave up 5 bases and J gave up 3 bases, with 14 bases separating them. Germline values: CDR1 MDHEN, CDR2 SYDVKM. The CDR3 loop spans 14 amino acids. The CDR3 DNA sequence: TGTGCCAGCAGTCCCACGACCAGTGTCTACGAGCAGTACTTC. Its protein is CASSPTTSVYEQYF.

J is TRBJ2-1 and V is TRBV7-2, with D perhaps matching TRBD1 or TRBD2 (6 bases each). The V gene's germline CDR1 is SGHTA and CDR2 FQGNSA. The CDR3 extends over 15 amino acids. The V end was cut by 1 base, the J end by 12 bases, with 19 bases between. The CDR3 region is CTSSLVRWGAQGQFF. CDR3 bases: TGTACCAGCAGCTTAGTACGGTGGGGGGCCCAGGGGCAGTTCTTC.

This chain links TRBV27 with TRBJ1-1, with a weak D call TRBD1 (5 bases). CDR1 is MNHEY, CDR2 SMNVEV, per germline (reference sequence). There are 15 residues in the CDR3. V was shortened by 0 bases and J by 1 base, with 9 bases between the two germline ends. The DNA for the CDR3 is TGTGCCAGCAGTTTATCGGGACGGCCGAACACTGAAGCTTTCTTT. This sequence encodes CASSLSGRPNTEAFF.

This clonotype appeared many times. For the CDR3, the DNA is TGTGCCAGCAGGCCCGGCCTGGGACTAGCGGGGCCAAAAGAGACCCAGTACTTC. Translated: CASRPGLGLAGPKETQYF. This chain joins TRBV7-8 and TRBJ2-5, with 13 bases matching TRBD2. V was clipped by 6 bases and J by 3 bases; unmatched bases: 13. Germline loops: CDR1 SGHVS, CDR2 FQNEAQ. This CDR3 has 18 amino acids.

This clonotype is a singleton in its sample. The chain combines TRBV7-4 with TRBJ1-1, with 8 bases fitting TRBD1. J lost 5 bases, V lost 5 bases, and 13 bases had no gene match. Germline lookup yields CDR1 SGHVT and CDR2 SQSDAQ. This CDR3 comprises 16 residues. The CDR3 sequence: CASSPREGQAGTEAFF. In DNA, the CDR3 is TGTGCCAGCAGCCCAAGGGAGGGACAGGCGGGAACTGAAGCTTTCTTT.

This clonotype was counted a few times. CDR3 loop: CASSLFPRGSSYNSPLHF. DNA of the CDR3: TGTGCCAGCAGTTTATTCCCCCGTGGGAGCTCCTATAATTCACCCCTCCACTTT. The V gene is TRBV28, the J gene TRBJ1-6; D is unclear. Germline CDR1 and CDR2: MDHEN and SYDVKM. The V end was cut by 1 base, the J end by 0 bases, with 13 bases between. This CDR3 region has 18 residues.

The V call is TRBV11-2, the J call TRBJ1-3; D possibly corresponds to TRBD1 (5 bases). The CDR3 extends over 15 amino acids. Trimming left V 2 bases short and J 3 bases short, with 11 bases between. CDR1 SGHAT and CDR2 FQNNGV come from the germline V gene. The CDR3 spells CASSLTRGGGNTIYF. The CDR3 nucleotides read TGTGCCAGCAGCTTAACCCGGGGCGGTGGAAACACCATATATTTT.

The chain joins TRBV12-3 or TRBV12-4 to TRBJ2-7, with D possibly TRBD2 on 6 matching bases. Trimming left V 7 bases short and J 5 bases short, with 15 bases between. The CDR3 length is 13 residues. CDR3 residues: CASTDGGPDEQYF. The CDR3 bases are TGTGCCAGCACCGACGGGGGTCCAGACGAGCAGTACTTC.

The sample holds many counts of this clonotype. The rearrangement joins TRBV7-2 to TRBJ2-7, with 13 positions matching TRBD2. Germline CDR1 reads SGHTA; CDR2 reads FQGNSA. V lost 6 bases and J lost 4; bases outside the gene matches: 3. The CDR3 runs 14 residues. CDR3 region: CASRRTSGSYEQYF. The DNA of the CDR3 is TGTGCCAGCAGGCGGACTAGCGGGAGTTACGAGCAGTACTTC.

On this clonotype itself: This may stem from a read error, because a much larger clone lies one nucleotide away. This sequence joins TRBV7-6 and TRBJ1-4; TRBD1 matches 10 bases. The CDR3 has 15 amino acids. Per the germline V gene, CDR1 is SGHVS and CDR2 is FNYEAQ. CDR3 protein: CPSSSSGQGNEKLFF. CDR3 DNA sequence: TGTCCCAGCAGCTCCTCGGGACAGGGGAATGAAAAACTGTTTTTT.